Presented here are 2 T cell receptor beta chains from one specimen sequenced in a study of blood T cell repertoires in COVID-19. Sequencing was performed with immunoSEQ multiplex PCR; in TCRdb, only in-frame clones are kept and a portion is missing. This table holds about 57,000 clones, around 80% found once. What was sequenced was peripheral blood. These receptors were collected from a woman in her sixties with acute or convalescent COVID-19.

The J gene is TRBJ2-3, the V gene TRBV27; tentatively, D is TRBD1 (5 bases). The germline V gene has CDR1 MNHEY and CDR2 SMNVEV (reference sequence). The CDR3 totals 14 residues. Trimming left V 2 bases short and J 2 bases short, with 8 bases between. The DNA of the CDR3 is TGTGCCAGCAGTTTAAGCAGGGCCACAGATACGCAGTATTTT. Translated, it gives CASSLSRATDTQYF.

This clone was seen a few times. The chain links TRBV24-1 to TRBJ1-5; D is unclear. CDR1 is KGHDR and CDR2 is SFDVKD in the germline V gene. CDR3 length: 14 amino acids. The V end lost 4 bases, the J end lost 2 bases, and 8 bases lay between the germline ends. CDR3 loop: CATSEKRRNQPQHF. The CDR3 bases are TGTGCCACCAGTGAAAAGAGGCGCAATCAGCCCCAGCATTTT.